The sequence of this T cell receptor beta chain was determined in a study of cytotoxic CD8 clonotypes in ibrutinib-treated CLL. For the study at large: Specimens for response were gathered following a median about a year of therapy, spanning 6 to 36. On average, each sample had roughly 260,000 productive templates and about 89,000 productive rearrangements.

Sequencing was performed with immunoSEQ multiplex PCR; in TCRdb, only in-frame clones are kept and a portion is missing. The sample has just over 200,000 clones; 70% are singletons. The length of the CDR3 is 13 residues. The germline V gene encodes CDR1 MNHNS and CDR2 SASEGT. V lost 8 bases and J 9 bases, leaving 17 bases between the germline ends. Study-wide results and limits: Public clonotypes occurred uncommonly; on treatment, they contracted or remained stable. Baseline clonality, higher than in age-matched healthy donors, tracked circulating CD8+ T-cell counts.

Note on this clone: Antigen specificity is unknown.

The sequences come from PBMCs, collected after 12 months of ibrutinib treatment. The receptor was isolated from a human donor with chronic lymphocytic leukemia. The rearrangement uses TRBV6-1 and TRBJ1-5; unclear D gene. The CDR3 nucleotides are TGTGCCAGCGGATTGGGGAGACCCGGGCCCCAGCATTTT. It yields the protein CASGLGRPGPQHF.